The TCR beta chain described here comes from a study of T cells in Graves' hyperthyroidism and ophthalmopathy. Study outcomes and limitations: The blood repertoire included most of the expanded thyroid clonotypes above 0.001.

Amplified TCR beta CDR3 regions derived from RNA transcripts. HTBI primers were used for first-round RT-PCR of the TCR CDR3. MiXCR, applied by TCRdb to the multiplex PCR reads, yields one record per CDR3 protein. The repertoire holds 300,000 to 350,000 distinct CDR3 sequences, with approximately 18% as singletons. This CDR3 is built from 13 residues. Trimming removed 1 base at V and 15 bases at J, with 13 bases between. Germline CDR1 is SGHVS and CDR2 is FQNEAQ. There are many counts of this clonotype. Its specificity is unknown. This chain links TRBV7-8 with TRBJ2-6, with D tentatively TRBD2 (6 bases). This TCR was recovered from a woman between 40 and 50 years old with Graves' ophthalmopathy. The material sequenced was blood. The CDR3 loop is CASSLVRDSDLTF. In nucleotides, the CDR3 is TGTGCCAGCAGCTTAGTTCGGGACTCCGACCTGACTTTC.